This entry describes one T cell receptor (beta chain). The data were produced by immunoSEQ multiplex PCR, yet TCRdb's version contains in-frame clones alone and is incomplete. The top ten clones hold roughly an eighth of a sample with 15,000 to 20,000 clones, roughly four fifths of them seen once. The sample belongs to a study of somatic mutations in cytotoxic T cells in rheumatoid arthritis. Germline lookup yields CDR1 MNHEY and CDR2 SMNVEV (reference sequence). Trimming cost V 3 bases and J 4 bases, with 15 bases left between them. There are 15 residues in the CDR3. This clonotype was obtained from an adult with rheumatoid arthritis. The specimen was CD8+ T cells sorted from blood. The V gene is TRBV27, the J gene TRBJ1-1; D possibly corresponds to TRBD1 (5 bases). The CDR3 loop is CASSLGVGRVTEAFF. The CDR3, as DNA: TGTGCCAGCAGTTTGGGGGTGGGTCGTGTCACTGAAGCTTTCTTT.